This entry lists 17 T cell receptor beta chains sequenced from one sample in a study of blood T cell repertoires in COVID-19. Clones were read by immunoSEQ multiplex PCR, and TCRdb kept only the in-frame ones, dropping some. The table lists around 200,000 clones, around 83% of them singletons. Source material: peripheral blood. The receptors were gathered from a woman between 40 and 55 years old with acute or convalescent COVID-19.

The sample holds one count of this clone. The genes are TRBV7-2 and TRBJ2-7; 9 nucleotides line up with TRBD2. Unmatched junction bases numbered 4, after V lost 1 base and J lost 3 bases. CDR1 and CDR2 from the germline V gene are SGHTA and FQGNSA. The CDR3 runs to 15 residues. The CDR3 region has the DNA TGTGCCAGCAGCTTAGGGCGGGGGGGCCGCTACGAGCAGTACTTC. Encoded protein: CASSLGRGGRYEQYF.

A single count supports this clone. The chain links TRBV7-2 to TRBJ1-4, with TRBD1 identical over 8 bases. This CDR3 has 15 amino acids. V shed 5 bases, J shed 2 bases, and the junction held 4 bases outside the gene matches. From germline, CDR1 is SGHTA and CDR2 FQGNSA. In DNA form, the CDR3 reads TGTGCCAGCAGCAGGCAGGGGGCCACTAATGAAAAACTGTTTTTT. Translating gives CASSRQGATNEKLFF.

The gene calls are TRBV6-5 and TRBJ1-5; D is unclear. The CDR3 runs 13 residues. CDR1 is MNHEY, CDR2 SVGAGI, per germline. Trimming left V 2 bases short and J 2 bases short, with 4 bases between. The CDR3 region is CASSYRGNQPQHF. In nucleotides, the CDR3 is TGTGCCAGCAGTTACAGAGGCAATCAGCCCCAGCATTTT.

The V gene is TRBV6-5, the J gene TRBJ1-4; 8 nucleotides align to TRBD1. V dropped 5 bases and J dropped 4; count of bases not matched to a gene: 3. Germline lookup yields CDR1 MNHEY and CDR2 SVGAGI. The CDR3 sequence is 14 residues long. The CDR3 bases are TGTGCCAGCAGTCGGGACAGGTATAATGAAAAACTGTTTTTT. Translation gives CASSRDRYNEKLFF.

The genes are TRBV5-6 and TRBJ1-2; 7 bases are a match to TRBD1. This CDR3 is built from 13 residues. Germline V gene sequence: CDR1 SGHDT, CDR2 YYEEEE. Unmatched junction bases numbered 12, after V lost 6 bases and J lost 10 bases. In nucleotides, the CDR3 is TGTGCCAGCACCTTTCCACCAGGGGGGCCCTACACCTTC. Translation: CASTFPPGGPYTF.

This rearrangement joins TRBV19 to TRBJ2-1, with TRBD2 identical over 15 bases. Germline V gene data show CDR1 as LNHDA and CDR2 as SQIVND (reference sequence). Trimming cost V 1 base and J 7 bases; bases outside gene matches: 8. This CDR3 is 18 amino acids long. The CDR3 here is CASSIGGLAGGGANEQFF. The CDR3 DNA sequence: TGTGCCAGTAGTATAGGGGGACTAGCGGGAGGAGGGGCAAATGAGCAGTTCTTC. Variable domain in full (rest from reference TRBV19 and TRBJ2-1): DGGITQSPKYLFRKEGQNVTLSCEQNLNHDAMYWYRQDPGQGLRLIYYSQIVNDFQKGDIAEGYSVSREKKESFPLTVTSAQKNPTAFYLCASSIGGLAGGGANEQFFGPGTRLTVL.

V gene TRBV6-5 combines with J gene TRBJ1-5, with unresolved D. This CDR3 has 14 residues. Germline CDR1 is MNHEY and CDR2 is SVGAGI. Trimming cost V 6 bases and J 5 bases, with 14 bases left between them. The CDR3 region has the DNA TGTGCCAGCAGGACCCGAGACGGAGATCAGCCCCAGCATTTT. This codes for CASRTRDGDQPQHF.

The J gene is TRBJ2-1, the V gene TRBV5-4, with a weak D call TRBD2 (6 bases). The CDR3 spans 15 residues. Germline V CDR1 and CDR2: SGHNT, YYREEE (reference sequence). V was clipped by 0 bases and J by 6 bases, with 13 bases between them. The CDR3 reads CASSLAGPGVNEQFF. The CDR3 bases are TGTGCCAGCAGCTTGGCAGGCCCGGGAGTCAATGAGCAGTTCTTC.

The V and J genes are TRBV13 and TRBJ2-7; no clear D. The germline V and J ends were trimmed by 6 bases and 2 bases, with 8 bases remaining between them. Germline V gene lookup returns CDR1 PRHDT and CDR2 FYEKMQ (reference sequence). This CDR3 spans 12 amino acids. The DNA for the CDR3 is TGTGCCAGCAGGTACACCCCCTACGAGCAGTACTTC. Translating gives CASRYTPYEQYF.

This clone has only one observation. The chain recombines TRBV30 with TRBJ1-1; 10 bases map to TRBD1. Germline trimming cut 5 bases from V and 6 bases from J; bases unmatched to any gene: 0. The CDR3 totals 11 residues. Germline V CDR1 and CDR2: GTSNPN, SVGIG (reference sequence). The CDR3 DNA follows: TGTGCCTGGGGACAGGGGGCTGAAGCTTTCTTT. Translating gives CAWGQGAEAFF.

This clone was counted once. One end of the junction varies from germline; a read error may be responsible. The genes are TRBV2 and TRBJ1-4, with a tentative D call TRBD1 (5 bases). Germline CDR1 is SNHLY and CDR2 is FYNNEI. The CDR3 has 11 amino acids. Here the CDR3 DNA reads TGTGCCAGCACCCTAGGGGCCACATCACTTTTT. Encoded protein: CASTLGATSLF.

The genes are TRBV6-5 and TRBJ1-5; D remains unclear. From germline, CDR1 is MNHEY and CDR2 SVGAGI. The CDR3 consists of 15 residues. V was clipped by 0 bases and J by 5 bases, with 11 bases between them. The CDR3 loop is CASSYSARIDQPQHF. The CDR3, as DNA: TGTGCCAGCAGTTACTCAGCGCGTATTGATCAGCCCCAGCATTTT.

This clone was observed a few times. V gene TRBV10-3 combines with J gene TRBJ2-3, with D unclear. The germline V gene encodes CDR1 ENHRY and CDR2 SYGVKD. The V gene lost 2 bases and the J gene lost 0 bases, with 6 bases spanning the gap. The CDR3 is made up of 14 amino acids. CDR3 DNA sequence: TGTGCCATCAGTGAGGGCAGAAGCACAGATACGCAGTATTTT. Its protein product is CAISEGRSTDTQYF.

The chain combines TRBV3-1 (or the pseudogene TRBV3-2) with TRBJ2-7; 7 bases match TRBD1. Per germline, CDR1 LGHDT and CDR2 YNNKEL (reference sequence). V gave up 4 bases and J gave up 2 bases; unmatched junction bases: 8. The CDR3 has 15 amino acids. In DNA form, the CDR3 reads TGTGCCAGCAGCCCCCGGGACAGAAACCCCTACGAGCAGTACTTC. Protein product: CASSPRDRNPYEQYF.

The chain uses TRBV3-1 (or the pseudogene TRBV3-2) and TRBJ2-7; 8 bases fit TRBD2. CDR1 LGHDT and CDR2 YNNKEL come from the germline V gene (reference sequence). Trimming cost V 4 bases and J 3 bases; bases outside gene matches: 11. The CDR3 spans 16 residues. CDR3 sequence (DNA): TGTGCCAGCAGCCCCTTCGGTAGCGGGGCGTTCTACGAGCAGTACTTC. Its translation: CASSPFGSGAFYEQYF.

J is TRBJ2-2 and V is TRBV19, with D perhaps TRBD1 (6 bases). The V gene's germline CDR1 is LNHDA and CDR2 SQIVND (reference sequence). The V end lost 5 bases, the J end lost 3 bases, and 19 bases lay between the germline ends. This CDR3 contains 17 residues. CDR3 DNA sequence: TGTGCCAGTAGTGCAACCTCTCAGGGGACGCACACCGGGGAGCTGTTTTTT. It codes for CASSATSQGTHTGELFF.

The chain combines TRBV6-5 with TRBJ2-7; 7 positions match TRBD2. The CDR3 sequence is 15 residues long. V was clipped by 2 bases and J by 1 base; unmatched bases: 5. Germline V gives CDR1 MNHEY, CDR2 SVGAGI. The CDR3: CASSYTAGRSYEQYF. The DNA for the CDR3 is TGTGCCAGCAGTTACACAGCGGGAAGGTCCTACGAGCAGTACTTC.